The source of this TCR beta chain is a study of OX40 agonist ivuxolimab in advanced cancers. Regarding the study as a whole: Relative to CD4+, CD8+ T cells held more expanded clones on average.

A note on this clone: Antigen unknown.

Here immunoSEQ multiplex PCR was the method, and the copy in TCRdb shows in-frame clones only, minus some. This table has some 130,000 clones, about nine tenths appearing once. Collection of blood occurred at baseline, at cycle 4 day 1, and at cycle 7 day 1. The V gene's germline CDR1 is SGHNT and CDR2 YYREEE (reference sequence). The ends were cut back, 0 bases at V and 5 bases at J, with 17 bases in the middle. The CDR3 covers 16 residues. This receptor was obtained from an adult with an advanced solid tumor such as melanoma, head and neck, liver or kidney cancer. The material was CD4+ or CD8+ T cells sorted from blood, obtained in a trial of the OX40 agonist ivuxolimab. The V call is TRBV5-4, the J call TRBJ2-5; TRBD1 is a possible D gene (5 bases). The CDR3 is CASSLEGPPSRETQYF. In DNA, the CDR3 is TGTGCCAGCAGCTTGGAGGGGCCTCCTTCCCGTGAGACCCAGTACTTC.